At least ten counts were recorded for the clone carrying this T cell receptor (beta chain). What it recognizes is unknown. Only in-frame clones appear in the TCRdb table, and some are missing; sequencing was by immunoSEQ multiplex PCR. Of about 55,000 clones in the sample, over 75% were seen once. These data come from a study of OX40 agonist ivuxolimab in advanced cancers. About the study: Partial responses occurred in Three dose-escalation patients, one with hepatocellular carcinoma and two with cutaneous melanoma. Study-wide points: Relative to CD4+ cells, CD8+ T cells on average had more expanded clones.

The receptor's source is an adult with an advanced solid tumor such as melanoma, head and neck, liver or kidney cancer. The starting material was CD4+ or CD8+ T cells sorted from blood, obtained in a trial of the OX40 agonist ivuxolimab.

CDR3 in DNA: TGTGCCAGCAGTTTCGTGGCAACCCTGGGCTATGGCTACACCTTC. Translating it yields CASSFVATLGYGYTF. The chain uses TRBV27 and TRBJ1-2; D is unclear. CDR3 size: 15 residues. Germline CDR1 MNHEY, CDR2 SMNVEV (reference sequence). Trimming removed 3 bases from V and 4 bases from J, with 15 bases in between.